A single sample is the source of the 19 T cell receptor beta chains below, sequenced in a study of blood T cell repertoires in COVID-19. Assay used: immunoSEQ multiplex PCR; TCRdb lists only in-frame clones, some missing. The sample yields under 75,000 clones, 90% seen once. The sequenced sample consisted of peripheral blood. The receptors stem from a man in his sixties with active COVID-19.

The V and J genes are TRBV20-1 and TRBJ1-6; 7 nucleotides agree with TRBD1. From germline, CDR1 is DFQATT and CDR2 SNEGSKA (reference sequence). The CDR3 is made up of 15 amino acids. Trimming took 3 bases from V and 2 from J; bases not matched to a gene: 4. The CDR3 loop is CSASRTGAYNSPLHF. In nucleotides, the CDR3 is TGCAGTGCTAGTCGCACAGGGGCCTATAATTCACCCCTCCACTTT.

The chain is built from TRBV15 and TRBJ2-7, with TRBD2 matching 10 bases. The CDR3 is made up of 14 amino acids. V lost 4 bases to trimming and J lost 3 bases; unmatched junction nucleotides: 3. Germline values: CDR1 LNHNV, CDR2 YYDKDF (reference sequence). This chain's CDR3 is CATSILAGGYEQYF. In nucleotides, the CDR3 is TGTGCCACCAGCATATTAGCGGGGGGCTACGAGCAGTACTTC.

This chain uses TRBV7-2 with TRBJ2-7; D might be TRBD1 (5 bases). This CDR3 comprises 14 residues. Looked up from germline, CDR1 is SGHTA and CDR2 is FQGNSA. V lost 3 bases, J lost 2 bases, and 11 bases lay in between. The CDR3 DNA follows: TGTGCCAGCAGCTTCTCAGGGCTAACCTACGAGCAGTACTTC. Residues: CASSFSGLTYEQYF.

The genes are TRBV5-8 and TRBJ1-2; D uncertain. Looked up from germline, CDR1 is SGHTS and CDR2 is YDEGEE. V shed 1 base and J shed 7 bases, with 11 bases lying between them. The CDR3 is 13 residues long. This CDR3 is CASSLFQMIGYTF. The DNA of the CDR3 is TGTGCCAGCAGCTTGTTTCAGATGATTGGCTACACCTTC.

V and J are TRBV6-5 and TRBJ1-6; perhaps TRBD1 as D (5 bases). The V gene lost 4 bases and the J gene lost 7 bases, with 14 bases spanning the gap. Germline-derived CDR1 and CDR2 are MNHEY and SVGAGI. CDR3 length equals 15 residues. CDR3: CASSSGSGHNSPLHF. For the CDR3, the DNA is TGTGCCAGCAGTTCGGGCTCAGGGCACAATTCACCCCTCCACTTT.

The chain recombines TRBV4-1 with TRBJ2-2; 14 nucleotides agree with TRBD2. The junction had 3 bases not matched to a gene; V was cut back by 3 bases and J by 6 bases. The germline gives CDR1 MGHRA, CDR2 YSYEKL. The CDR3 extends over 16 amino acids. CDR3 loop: CASSQQGLAGAGELFF. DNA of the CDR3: TGCGCCAGCAGCCAGCAGGGACTAGCGGGAGCCGGGGAGCTGTTTTTT.

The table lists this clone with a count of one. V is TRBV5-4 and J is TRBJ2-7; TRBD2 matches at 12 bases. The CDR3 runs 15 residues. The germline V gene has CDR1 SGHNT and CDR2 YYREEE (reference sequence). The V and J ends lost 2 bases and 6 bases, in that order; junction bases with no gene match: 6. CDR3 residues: CASSLRLAGEGEQYF. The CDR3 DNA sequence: TGTGCCAGCAGCTTAAGACTAGCGGGAGAGGGCGAGCAGTACTTC.

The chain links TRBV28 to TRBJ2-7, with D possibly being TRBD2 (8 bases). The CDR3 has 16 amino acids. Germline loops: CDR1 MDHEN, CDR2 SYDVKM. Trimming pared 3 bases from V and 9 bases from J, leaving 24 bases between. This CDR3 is CASSLAGTRGPRGQYF. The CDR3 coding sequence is TGTGCCAGCAGTTTGGCGGGGACTAGGGGGCCCAGGGGGCAGTACTTC.

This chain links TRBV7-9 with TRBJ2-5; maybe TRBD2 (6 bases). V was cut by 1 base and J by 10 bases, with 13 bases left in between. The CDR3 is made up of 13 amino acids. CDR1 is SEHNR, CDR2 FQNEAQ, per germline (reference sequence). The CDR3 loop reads CASSLVVGGDQYF. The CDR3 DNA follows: TGTGCCAGCAGCTTAGTGGTGGGGGGAGACCAGTACTTC.

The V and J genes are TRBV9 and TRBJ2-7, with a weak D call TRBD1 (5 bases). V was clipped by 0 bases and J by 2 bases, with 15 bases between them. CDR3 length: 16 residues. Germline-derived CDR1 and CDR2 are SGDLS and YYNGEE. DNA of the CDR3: TGTGCCAGCAGCGTAGGGGGCCGCGGCAGTCCCTACGAGCAGTACTTC. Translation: CASSVGGRGSPYEQYF.

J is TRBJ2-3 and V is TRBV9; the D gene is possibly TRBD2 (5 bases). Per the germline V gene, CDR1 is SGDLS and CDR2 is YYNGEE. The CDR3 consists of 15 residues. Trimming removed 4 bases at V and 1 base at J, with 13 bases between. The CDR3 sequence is CASSPDSAGTDTQYF. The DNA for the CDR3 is TGTGCCAGCAGCCCCGATTCAGCGGGCACAGATACGCAGTATTTT. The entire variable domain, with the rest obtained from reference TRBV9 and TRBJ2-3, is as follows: DSGVTQTPKHLITATGQRVTLRCSPRSGDLSVYWYQQSLDQGLQFLIQYYNGEERAKGNILERFSAQQFPDLHSELNLSSLELGDSALYFCASSPDSAGTDTQYFGPGTRLTVL.

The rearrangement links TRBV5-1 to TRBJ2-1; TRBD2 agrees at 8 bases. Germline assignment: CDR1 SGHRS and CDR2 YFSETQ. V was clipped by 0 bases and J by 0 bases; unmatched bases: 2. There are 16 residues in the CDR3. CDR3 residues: CASSLDAGGSYNEQFF. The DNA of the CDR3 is TGCGCCAGCAGCTTGGACGCGGGGGGCTCCTACAATGAGCAGTTCTTC.

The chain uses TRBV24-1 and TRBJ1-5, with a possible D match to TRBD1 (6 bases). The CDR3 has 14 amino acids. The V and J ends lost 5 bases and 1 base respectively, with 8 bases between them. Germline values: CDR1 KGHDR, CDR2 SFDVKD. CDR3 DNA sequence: TGTGCCACCAGTGTAGGACAGAGCAATCAGCCCCAGCATTTT. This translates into CATSVGQSNQPQHF.

The CDR3 nucleotides read TGTGCCAGCACCGTCTCTGGGGCCAACGTCCTGACTTTC. This sequence encodes CASTVSGANVLTF. The chain is built from TRBV2 and TRBJ2-6; D ambiguous. The CDR3 totals 13 residues. Germline V lookup: CDR1 SNHLY, CDR2 FYNNEI. V dropped 7 bases and J dropped 0 bases, with 4 bases sitting between them.

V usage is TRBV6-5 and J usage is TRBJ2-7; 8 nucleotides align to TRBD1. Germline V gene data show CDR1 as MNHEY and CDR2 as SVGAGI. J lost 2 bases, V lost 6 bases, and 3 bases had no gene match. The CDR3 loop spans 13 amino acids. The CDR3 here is CASRTGAPYEQYF. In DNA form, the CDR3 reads TGTGCCAGCAGGACAGGGGCACCCTACGAGCAGTACTTC.

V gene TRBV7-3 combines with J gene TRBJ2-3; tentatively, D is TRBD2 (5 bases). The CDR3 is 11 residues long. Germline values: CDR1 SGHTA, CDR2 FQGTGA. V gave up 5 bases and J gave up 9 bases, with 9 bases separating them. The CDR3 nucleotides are TGTGCCAGCAGCCGTGAGGGCACGCAGTATTTT. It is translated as CASSREGTQYF.

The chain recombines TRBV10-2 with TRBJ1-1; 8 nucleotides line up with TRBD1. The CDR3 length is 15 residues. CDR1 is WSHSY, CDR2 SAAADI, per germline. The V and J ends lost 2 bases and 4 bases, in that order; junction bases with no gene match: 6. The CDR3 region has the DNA TGCGCCAGCAGTGAGGGACAGGGCATCTTCACTGAAGCTTTCTTT. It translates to CASSEGQGIFTEAFF.

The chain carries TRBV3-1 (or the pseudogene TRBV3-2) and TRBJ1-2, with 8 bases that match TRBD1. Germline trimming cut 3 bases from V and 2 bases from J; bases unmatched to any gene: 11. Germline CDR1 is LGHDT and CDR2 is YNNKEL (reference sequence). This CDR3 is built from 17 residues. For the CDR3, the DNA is TGTGCCAGCAGCCACCAAGGGGGGACAGGAGCCAACTATGGCTACACCTTC. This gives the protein CASSHQGGTGANYGYTF.

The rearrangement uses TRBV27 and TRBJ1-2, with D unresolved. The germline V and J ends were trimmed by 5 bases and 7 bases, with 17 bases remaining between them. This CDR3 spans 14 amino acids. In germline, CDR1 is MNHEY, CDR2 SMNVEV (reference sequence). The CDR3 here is CASSKLGPFFGYTF. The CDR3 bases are TGTGCCAGCAGTAAACTAGGCCCGTTCTTTGGCTACACCTTC.